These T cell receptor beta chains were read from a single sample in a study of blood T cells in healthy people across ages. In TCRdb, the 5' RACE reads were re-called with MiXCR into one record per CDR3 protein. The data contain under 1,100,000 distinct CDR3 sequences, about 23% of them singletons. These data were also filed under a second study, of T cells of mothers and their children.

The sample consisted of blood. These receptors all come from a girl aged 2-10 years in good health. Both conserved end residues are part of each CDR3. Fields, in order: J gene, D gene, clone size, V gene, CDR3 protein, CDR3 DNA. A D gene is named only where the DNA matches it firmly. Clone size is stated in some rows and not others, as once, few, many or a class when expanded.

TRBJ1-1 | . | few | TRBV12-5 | CASGLGSEAFF | TGTGCTAGTGGTTTGGGCAGTGAAGCTTTCTTT
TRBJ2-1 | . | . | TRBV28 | CASSPGTQGYNEQFF | TGTGCCAGCAGTCCCGGGACTCAGGGGTACAATGAGCAGTTCTTC
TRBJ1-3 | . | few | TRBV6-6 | CASSYPERQQGNTIYF | TGTGCCAGCAGTTACCCGGAGAGGCAGCAAGGAAACACCATATATTTT
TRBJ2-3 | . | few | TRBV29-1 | CSALPDKTDTQYF | TGCAGCGCCCTACCTGACAAAACAGATACGCAGTATTTT
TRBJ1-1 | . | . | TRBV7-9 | CASRRTGSGAEAFF | TGTGCCAGCAGAAGAACAGGGTCGGGGGCAGAAGCTTTCTTT
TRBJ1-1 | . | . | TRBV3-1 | CASSQDLSENSPDTEAFF | TGTGCCAGCAGCCAAGATCTGAGCGAGAATTCTCCAGACACTGAAGCTTTCTTT
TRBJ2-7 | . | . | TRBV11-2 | CASSSGLYRDTEQYF | TGTGCCAGCAGCTCTGGGTTGTACAGGGATACCGAGCAGTACTTC
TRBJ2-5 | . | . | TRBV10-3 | CAIRPTWTQETQYF | TGTGCCATCAGGCCTACCTGGACCCAAGAGACCCAGTACTTC
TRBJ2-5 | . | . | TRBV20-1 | CSARAPRVVETQYF | TGCAGTGCTAGGGCCCCCCGGGTCGTCGAGACCCAGTACTTC
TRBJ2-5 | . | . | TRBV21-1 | CASSKGGFRGQQETQYF | TGTGCCAGCAGCAAAGGAGGGTTCAGGGGACAGCAAGAGACCCAGTACTTC
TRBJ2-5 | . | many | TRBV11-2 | CASLPHGAGAETQYF | TGTGCCAGCCTTCCTCATGGGGCGGGGGCAGAGACCCAGTACTTC
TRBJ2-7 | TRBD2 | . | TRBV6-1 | CASSPGGGHYEQYF | TGTGCCAGCTCCCCGGGAGGGGGACACTACGAGCAGTACTTC
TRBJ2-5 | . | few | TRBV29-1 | CSVVKGYQETQYF | TGCAGCGTTGTGAAGGGGTACCAAGAGACCCAGTACTTC
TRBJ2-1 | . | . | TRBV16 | CASSSQPGAYNEQFF | TGTGCCAGCAGCTCCCAACCGGGGGCCTACAATGAGCAGTTCTTC
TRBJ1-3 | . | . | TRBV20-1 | CSAQVPNGFLGNTIYF | TGCAGTGCTCAAGTACCTAACGGGTTTCTCGGAAACACCATATATTTT
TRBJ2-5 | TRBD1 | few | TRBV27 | CASSRDRVQETQYF | TGTGCCAGCAGTCGGGACAGGGTACAAGAGACCCAGTACTTC
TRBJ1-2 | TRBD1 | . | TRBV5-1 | CASSFPTGGNYGYTF | TGCGCCAGCAGCTTCCCTACAGGGGGAAACTATGGCTACACCTTC
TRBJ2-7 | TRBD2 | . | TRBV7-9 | CASWEGSDEQYF | TGTGCCAGCTGGGAGGGGAGCGACGAGCAGTACTTC
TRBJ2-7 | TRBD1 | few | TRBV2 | CASSEALGDRALYEQYF | TGTGCCAGCAGTGAAGCGTTAGGGGACAGGGCGCTCTACGAGCAGTACTTC
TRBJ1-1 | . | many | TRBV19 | CASSIVKIGGNTEAFF | TGTGCCAGTAGTATAGTGAAGATCGGAGGGAACACTGAAGCTTTCTTT
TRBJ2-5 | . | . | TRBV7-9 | CASSLDPIQETQYF | TGTGCCAGCAGCTTGGACCCCATTCAAGAGACCCAGTACTTC
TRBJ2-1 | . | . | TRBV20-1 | CSATGSGNNEQFF | TGCAGTGCTACAGGTTCCGGGAACAATGAGCAGTTCTTC
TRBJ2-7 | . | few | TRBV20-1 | CSAVHSGTSSYEQYF | TGCAGTGCTGTACACTCCGGGACGAGCTCCTACGAGCAGTACTTC
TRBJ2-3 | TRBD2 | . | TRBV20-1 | CSARVAGVWADTQYF | TGCAGTGCTAGAGTGGCGGGAGTATGGGCAGATACGCAGTATTTT
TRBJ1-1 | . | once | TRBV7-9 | CASSLYGGAAEAFF | TGTGCCAGCAGCTTATACGGGGGCGCGGCTGAAGCTTTCTTT
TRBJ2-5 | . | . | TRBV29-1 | CSVRPALETQYF | TGCAGCGTTAGGCCCGCCCTAGAGACCCAGTACTTC
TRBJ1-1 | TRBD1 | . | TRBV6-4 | CAIPPGQGVGNTEAFF | TGTGCCATCCCCCCTGGACAGGGTGTCGGGAACACTGAAGCTTTCTTT